This T cell receptor (beta chain) was identified during a study of T cells in Graves' hyperthyroidism and ophthalmopathy. Study summary: The initial diagnosis was the point when peripheral blood was collected, ahead of any treatment.

Notes on the study in general: Ophthalmopathy was predicted by the model a median of roughly 6 months ahead of onset. Patients with ophthalmopathy were separated from those with stable hyperthyroidism by a 13 V-J model.

This clonotype has ten or more counts. Its matching antigen is unknown. Germline V gene lookup returns CDR1 DFQATT and CDR2 SNEGSKA (reference sequence). Between the trimmed V and J ends, which lost 2 bases and 4 bases, there was a span of 18 bases. This CDR3 has 15 residues. Diagnosis of hyperthyroidism was new in patients aged 18 to 65, and its duration was under 2 months. What was amplified from RNA transcripts were TCR beta CDR3 regions. The HTBI primer set drove a first-round RT-PCR of the TCR CDR3. TCRdb used MiXCR to reprocess the multiplex PCR reads, holding one entry per CDR3 protein. The sample records about 380,000 distinct CDR3 sequences, roughly 14% being singletons.

The receptor's source is a man aged 25 to 45 with Graves' hyperthyroidism that later progressed to Graves' ophthalmopathy. The sample consisted of blood. This chain connects TRBV20-1 to TRBJ2-7, with D hard to call. CDR3 loop: CSARPFLDQGYEQYF. As DNA, the CDR3 is TGCAGTGCTAGACCCTTTCTGGACCAAGGATACGAGCAGTACTTC.